This TCR beta chain was recovered during a study of blood T cell repertoires in COVID-19. V lost 6 bases to trimming and J lost 9 bases, with 21 bases between them. Looked up from germline, CDR1 is SNHLY and CDR2 is FYNNEI. There are 16 residues in the CDR3. Measured with immunoSEQ multiplex PCR; TCRdb has only the in-frame clones, and not every one. Of roughly 91,000 clones listed, around 84% are singletons. The source of this sequence is a man between 65 and 79 years old with active or convalescent COVID-19. Sequencing was done on a sample of peripheral blood. This chain uses TRBV2 with TRBJ1-6, with a possible D match to TRBD1 (6 bases). The DNA of the CDR3 is TGTGCCAGCAGCTTAACTCAGGACAGTACACTTTCACCCCTCCACTTT. This translates into CASSLTQDSTLSPLHF. The full variable domain, in which reference TRBV2 and TRBJ1-6 provide the parts outside the CDR3, is EPEVTQTPSHQVTQMGQEVILRCVPISNHLYFYWYRQILGQKVEFLVSFYNNEISEKSEIFDDQFSVERPDGSNFTLKIRSTKLEDSAMYFCASSLTQDSTLSPLHFGNGTRLTVT.